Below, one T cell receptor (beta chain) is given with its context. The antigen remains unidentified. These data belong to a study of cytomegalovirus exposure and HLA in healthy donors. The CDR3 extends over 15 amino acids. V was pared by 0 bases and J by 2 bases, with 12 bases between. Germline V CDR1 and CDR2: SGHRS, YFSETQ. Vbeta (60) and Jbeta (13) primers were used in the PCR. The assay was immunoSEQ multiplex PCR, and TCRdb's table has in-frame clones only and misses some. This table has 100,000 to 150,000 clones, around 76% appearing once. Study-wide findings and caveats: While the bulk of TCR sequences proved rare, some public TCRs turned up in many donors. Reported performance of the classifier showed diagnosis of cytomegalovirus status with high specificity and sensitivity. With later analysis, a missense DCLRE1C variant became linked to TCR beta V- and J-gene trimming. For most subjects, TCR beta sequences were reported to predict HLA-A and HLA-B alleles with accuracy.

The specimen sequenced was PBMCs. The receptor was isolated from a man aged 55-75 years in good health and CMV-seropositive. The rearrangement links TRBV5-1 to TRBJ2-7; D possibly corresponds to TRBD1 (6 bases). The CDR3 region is CASSLEGTGTYEQYF. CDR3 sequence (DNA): TGCGCCAGCAGCTTGGAGGGCACAGGGACCTACGAGCAGTACTTC.